This TCR beta chain is drawn from a study of CXCR3-negative and CXCR3-positive naive CD8 T cells. Whole-study findings and limits: TRB CDR3 hydrophobicity was greater in CXCR3-positive naive cells than in CXCR3-negative naive cells.

CDR1 is SGHTA, CDR2 FQGNSA, per germline. The CDR3 loop spans 15 amino acids. On this clonotype: Its antigen remains unknown.

The libraries of TRB cDNA were prepared using 5' RACE with UMI labels. TCRdb re-called the 5' RACE reads; every CDR3 protein appears as one record, without DNA. The sample's table shows 84,000 or so distinct CDR3 sequences. V is TRBV7-2 and J is TRBJ2-1; TCRdb designates TRBD2, a call that cannot be tested without DNA. The clonotype originates from a human donor in good health. Some clones in this sample may be carry-over from other donors' samples. What was sequenced was naive CXCR3+ CD8+ T cells from blood. As to subset: CD45RO-CCR7+CD27+CD95- naive CD8+ T cells expressing CXCR3 (TNR3+). CDR3 amino acids: CASSFSGGDYNEQFF.